These T cell receptor beta chains were read from a single sample in a study of identical twins. TCRdb recomputed calls from the 5' RACE reads with MiXCR, one row per CDR3 protein. Among under 1 million distinct CDR3 sequences, approximately 13% were seen once, and the ten largest hold about 1.5%. These data were also filed under a second study, of yellow fever vaccine responses in identical twins.

Sequenced input: PBMCs. These receptors originate from a woman aged 18-35 years in good health. CDR3s include the opening cysteine and the closing phenylalanine or tryptophan. Fields, in order: J gene, clone size, D gene, V gene, CDR3 DNA, CDR3 protein. A D gene is named only where the DNA matches it firmly. A clone size is listed for some rows: how often the clone was seen (once, few, many), or a class if it is expanded.

J gene: TRBJ2-5
clone size: few
D gene: TRBD1
V gene: TRBV24-1
CDR3 DNA: TGTGCCACCAGTGATTCGGGACAGAAAACCCAGTACTTC
CDR3 protein: CATSDSGQKTQYF

J gene: TRBJ1-3
clone size: .
D gene: .
V gene: TRBV9
CDR3 DNA: TGTGCCAGCAGTCTTTTTGAGGGAAACACCATATATTTT
CDR3 protein: CASSLFEGNTIYF

J gene: TRBJ2-5
clone size: many
D gene: TRBD1
V gene: TRBV6-5
CDR3 DNA: TGTGCCAGCAGTTCTCGACGACAGGGGAGGGAGACCCAGTACTTC
CDR3 protein: CASSSRRQGRETQYF

J gene: TRBJ2-5
clone size: few
D gene: TRBD2
V gene: TRBV20-1
CDR3 DNA: TGCAGTGCTAGTCTACTAGCGCAAGAGACCCAGTACTTC
CDR3 protein: CSASLLAQETQYF

J gene: TRBJ2-1
clone size: few
D gene: .
V gene: TRBV24-1
CDR3 DNA: TGTGCCACCAGTGGTCAGGGGCAAGAGGCCAGCTCCTACAATGAGCAGTTCTTC
CDR3 protein: CATSGQGQEASSYNEQFF

J gene: TRBJ2-1
clone size: .
D gene: .
V gene: TRBV5-1
CDR3 DNA: TGCGCCAGCAGCTTGCTAGCGTCGGACAATGAGCAGTTCTTC
CDR3 protein: CASSLLASDNEQFF

J gene: TRBJ2-2
clone size: .
D gene: TRBD2
V gene: TRBV5-1
CDR3 DNA: TGCGCCAGCAGCTATAGTGGGCTAGCGGGCCACACCGGGGAGCTGTTTTTT
CDR3 protein: CASSYSGLAGHTGELFF

J gene: TRBJ2-7
clone size: many
D gene: .
V gene: TRBV12-3/TRBV12-4
CDR3 DNA: TGTGCCAGCACCCTTGGCGGGCCGCCCTACGAGCAGTACTTC
CDR3 protein: CASTLGGPPYEQYF

J gene: TRBJ2-2
clone size: .
D gene: TRBD2
V gene: TRBV5-1
CDR3 DNA: TGCGCCAGCAGCTCGACTAGCGTGAACACCGGGGAGCTGTTTTTT
CDR3 protein: CASSSTSVNTGELFF

J gene: TRBJ2-7
clone size: .
D gene: .
V gene: TRBV6-1
CDR3 DNA: TGTGCCAGCAGCCCAATGATTGCCACCTACGAGCAGTACTTC
CDR3 protein: CASSPMIATYEQYF

J gene: TRBJ2-2
clone size: few
D gene: .
V gene: TRBV20-1
CDR3 DNA: TGCAGTGCTAGAGTCTCGGGACGGAACACCGGGGAGCTGTTTTTT
CDR3 protein: CSARVSGRNTGELFF

J gene: TRBJ1-2
clone size: .
D gene: .
V gene: TRBV4-1
CDR3 DNA: TGCGCCAGCAGCCAAGGCCCCCTCGACGGGTATGGCTACACCTTC
CDR3 protein: CASSQGPLDGYGYTF

J gene: TRBJ2-2
clone size: few
D gene: TRBD1
V gene: TRBV6-1
CDR3 DNA: TGTGCCAGCAGTACCCACCTAGAGGGGGCGGGCGGGGAGCTGTTTTTT
CDR3 protein: CASSTHLEGAGGELFF

J gene: TRBJ2-1
clone size: few
D gene: .
V gene: TRBV4-1
CDR3 DNA: TGCGCCAGCAGCCAAGTAAGGCAGAGTTTGGATGAGCAGTTCTTC
CDR3 protein: CASSQVRQSLDEQFF

J gene: TRBJ2-7
clone size: few
D gene: .
V gene: TRBV7-9
CDR3 DNA: TGTGCCAGCAGCCCCTTACTTATAAAAGGGGGCGAGCAGTACTTC
CDR3 protein: CASSPLLIKGGEQYF

J gene: TRBJ2-3
clone size: few
D gene: .
V gene: TRBV11-3
CDR3 DNA: TGTGCCAGCAGCGGCCGATTGGGAGATACGCAGTATTTT
CDR3 protein: CASSGRLGDTQYF

J gene: TRBJ1-6
clone size: .
D gene: .
V gene: TRBV6-2/TRBV6-3
CDR3 DNA: TGTGCCAGCAGTTACCCCCGAGGGATCAATTCACCCCTCCACTTT
CDR3 protein: CASSYPRGINSPLHF

J gene: TRBJ1-1
clone size: few
D gene: .
V gene: TRBV5-1
CDR3 DNA: TGCGCCAGCAGCTTTGATGCCTCCTGGCAAAACACTGAAGCTTTCTTT
CDR3 protein: CASSFDASWQNTEAFF

J gene: TRBJ2-5
clone size: .
D gene: TRBD1
V gene: TRBV10-3
CDR3 DNA: TGTGCCATCAGTGCCCCCCGGAGTTCAGGGGGCTTAGAGACCCAGTACTTC
CDR3 protein: CAISAPRSSGGLETQYF

J gene: TRBJ1-2
clone size: many
D gene: .
V gene: TRBV27
CDR3 DNA: TGTGCCAGCAGTTTATCGGGCAGGGATCCTAACTATGGCTACACCTTC
CDR3 protein: CASSLSGRDPNYGYTF

J gene: TRBJ2-4
clone size: .
D gene: TRBD2
V gene: TRBV9
CDR3 DNA: TGTGCCAGCAGCTTTGAGCGGGGGGGGGAAAACATTCAGTACTTC
CDR3 protein: CASSFERGGENIQYF

J gene: TRBJ1-1
clone size: .
D gene: .
V gene: TRBV7-9
CDR3 DNA: TGTGCCAGCAGAAGAGCCGAGGCTTCGAACACTGAAGCTTTCTTT
CDR3 protein: CASRRAEASNTEAFF